The 20 T cell receptor beta chains below all came from one sample that was sequenced in a study of vaccination effects on CD4 cells after COVID-19 (dated 2022 in TCRdb). These TCRs' antigens remain unknown. Receptor libraries were prepared by the immunoSEQ multiplex PCR assay. Sourced from immuneACCESS, this table was stored by TCRdb with only in-frame sequences that have V and J called. A share of the clones is absent; for the studies checked, an unresolved V gene accounts for under half, and the remainder has no known explanation. For this sample there are around 66,000 clones; roughly 81% appear just once. The leading ten clones occupy under 2.5% of the sample. After around eleven days of culture, CD4+ T cells were isolated with the EasySep CD4+ T cell isolation kit. Participants received two doses of either the BNT162b2 or the mRNA-1273 mRNA SARS-CoV-2 vaccine. The input for sequencing was CD4+ T cells from PBMCs cultured without peptide, taken after COVID-19 vaccination. All receptors come from a human donor who received a COVID-19 vaccine.

The chain joins TRBV18 to TRBJ1-4, with TRBD1 identical over 10 bases. The CDR3 totals 17 residues. The trim removed 1 base at V and 6 bases at J, leaving 8 bases unmatched. Germline V gives CDR1 KGHSH, CDR2 LQKENI. The CDR3 bases are TGTGCCAGCTCACCACTGCGGGGACAGGGGTTGGATGAAAAACTGTTTTTT. It yields the protein CASSPLRGQGLDEKLFF. The full variable domain, rest sourced from reference TRBV18 and TRBJ1-4, is NAGVMQNPRHLVRRRGQEARLRCSPMKGHSHVYWYRQLPEEGLKFMVYLQKENIIDESGMPKERFSAEFPKEGPSILRIQQVVRGDSAAYFCASSPLRGQGLDEKLFFGSGTQLSVL.

The chain links TRBV2 to TRBJ2-3, with 10 bases identical to TRBD2. The V gene's germline CDR1 is SNHLY and CDR2 FYNNEI. V lost 5 bases and J lost 0; bases outside the gene matches: 2. The CDR3 consists of 15 residues. In nucleotides, the CDR3 is TGTGCCAGCAGTACGACTAGCGGGAGCACAGATACGCAGTATTTT. Its translation: CASSTTSGSTDTQYF.

The chain employs TRBV7-3 and TRBJ2-5, with D tentatively TRBD2 (6 bases). Trimming stripped 6 bases from V and 5 bases from J, with 19 bases between. The CDR3 loop spans 15 amino acids. Germline CDR1 SGHTA, CDR2 FQGTGA. The CDR3 loop reads CASSFSEGKGETQYF. DNA for the CDR3: TGTGCCAGCAGTTTTTCGGAGGGGAAGGGGGAGACCCAGTACTTC.

The chain recombines TRBV6-5 with TRBJ2-7, with D tentatively TRBD1 (5 bases). This CDR3 spans 14 amino acids. Trimming shortened V by 7 bases and J by 4 bases, and 17 bases separated the two germline ends. Germline values: CDR1 MNHEY, CDR2 SVGAGI. In DNA form, the CDR3 reads TGTGCCAGCACCCCTGACCAGGGCGGTTACGAGCAGTACGTC. Protein: CASTPDQGGYEQYV.

This chain uses TRBV2 with TRBJ1-6; no reliable D call. The V and J ends lost 1 base and 10 bases respectively, with 8 bases between them. Per the germline V gene, CDR1 is SNHLY and CDR2 is FYNNEI. The CDR3 totals 13 residues. CDR3 sequence: CASSEGSGSPLHF. CDR3 DNA: TGTGCCAGCAGTGAAGGTTCGGGGTCACCCCTCCACTTT.

The chain joins TRBV9 to TRBJ1-3; D remains ambiguous. V lost 0 bases and J 0 bases, leaving 7 bases between the germline ends. This CDR3 spans 15 amino acids. Germline assignment: CDR1 SGDLS and CDR2 YYNGEE. The CDR3 nucleotides read TGTGCCAGCAGCGTAGCGGTGGACTCTGGAAACACCATATATTTT. It specifies CASSVAVDSGNTIYF.

This chain links TRBV7-2 with TRBJ2-2, with D possibly matching TRBD2 (7 bases). This CDR3 has 14 residues. Trimming removed 5 bases at V and 3 bases at J, with 10 bases between. The V gene's germline CDR1 is SGHTA and CDR2 FQGNSA. CDR3 in DNA: TGTGCCAGCAGCCGCGGGGGCGACACCGGGGAGCTGTTTTTT. Amino acids: CASSRGGDTGELFF. Based on the CDR3 plus reference TRBV7-2 and TRBJ2-2, the full variable domain is GAGVSQSPSNKVTEKGKDVELRCDPISGHTALYWYRQSLGQGLEFLIYFQGNSAPDKSGLPSDRFSAERTGGSVSTLTIQRTQQEDSAVYLCASSRGGDTGELFFGEGSRLTVL.

The chain carries TRBV12-5 and TRBJ2-3; 10 bases are a match to TRBD1. CDR3 length: 15 amino acids. Germline V gene sequence: CDR1 LGHNT, CDR2 FRNRAP. V lost 4 bases to trimming and J lost 1 base; unmatched junction nucleotides: 2. As DNA, the CDR3 is TGTGCTAGTGGTTGGGGGACAGGGGGCACAGATACGCAGTATTTT. It translates to CASGWGTGGTDTQYF.

The genes are TRBV5-6 and TRBJ2-5, with 8 nucleotides matching TRBD2. This CDR3 contains 15 residues. CDR1 is SGHDT, CDR2 YYEEEE, per germline. Germline trimming cut 3 bases from V and 2 bases from J; bases unmatched to any gene: 6. The CDR3 loop reads CASSYGTRGQETQYF. CDR3 sequence (DNA): TGTGCCAGCAGCTACGGGACTAGAGGACAAGAGACCCAGTACTTC. Drawing the rest from reference TRBV5-6 and TRBJ2-5, the complete variable domain is DAGVTQSPTHLIKTRGQQVTLRCSPKSGHDTVSWYQQALGQGPQFIFQYYEEEERQRGNFPDRFSGHQFPNYSSELNVNALLLGDSALYLCASSYGTRGQETQYFGPGTRLLVL.

The chain uses TRBV5-1 and TRBJ2-1, with TRBD2 matching over 9 bases. The CDR3 runs 15 residues. CDR1 is SGHRS and CDR2 is YFSETQ in the germline V gene. V was clipped by 0 bases and J by 8 bases; unmatched bases: 6. CDR3 residues: CASSLAGGGVYEQFF. The CDR3 DNA follows: TGCGCCAGCAGCTTGGCTGGCGGGGGGGTCTATGAGCAGTTCTTC.

In its sample, this clone was seen a few times. The gene calls are TRBV29-1 and TRBJ1-2; D remains ambiguous. This CDR3 is built from 13 residues. Germline loops: CDR1 SQVTM, CDR2 ANQGSEA. With 4 bases removed from V and 5 bases from J, the gap between germline ends came to 14 bases. CDR3 sequence reads: CSVGVNGVYGYTF. The CDR3 DNA is TGCAGCGTTGGAGTAAATGGGGTTTATGGCTACACCTTC.

V usage is TRBV11-2 and J usage is TRBJ2-2; no clear D gene. With 3 bases removed from V and 4 bases from J, the gap between germline ends came to 3 bases. There are 12 residues in the CDR3. CDR1 SGHAT and CDR2 FQNNGV come from the germline V gene. This chain's CDR3 is CASSLFTGELFF. The CDR3 DNA sequence: TGTGCCAGCAGCTTGTTCACCGGGGAGCTGTTTTTT.

This clone was detected a few times. V gene TRBV30 combines with J gene TRBJ1-6; D might be TRBD1 (5 bases). This CDR3 is 13 amino acids long. The germline V gene encodes CDR1 GTSNPN and CDR2 SVGIG (reference sequence). Trimming took off 4 bases at V and 13 bases at J, with 17 bases between the two ends. Written as DNA, the CDR3 is TGTGCCTGGAAGGGGCCGTTGAGACATCCCCTCCACTTT. Translation: CAWKGPLRHPLHF.

This chain joins TRBV6-5 and TRBJ2-7; TRBD2 matches 7 bases. V lost 11 bases, J lost 1 base, and 8 bases stayed unmatched. The CDR3 is 13 residues long. CDR1 is MNHEY, CDR2 SVGAGI, per germline. As DNA, the CDR3 is TGTGCCGTAGGGAGGGACGGGTCCTACGAGCAGTACGTC. It translates to CAVGRDGSYEQYV.

The V and J genes are TRBV6-5 and TRBJ2-5; perhaps TRBD1 as D (5 bases). Germline V CDR1 and CDR2: MNHEY, SVGAGI. This CDR3 comprises 13 residues. Trimming cost V 5 bases and J 1 base, with 8 bases left between them. CDR3 amino acids: CASSPGIQETQYF. The CDR3 DNA follows: TGTGCCAGCAGTCCAGGGATCCAAGAGACCCAGTACTTC.

The chain carries TRBV7-8 and TRBJ2-7; D not certain. V lost 1 base, J lost 0 bases, and 13 bases lay in between. The germline V gene encodes CDR1 SGHVS and CDR2 FQNEAQ. CDR3 length: 16 amino acids. The CDR3 region has the DNA TGTGCCAGCAGCTTAGGGTTTCGGCAGAGCTCCTACGAGCAGTACGTC. Protein: CASSLGFRQSSYEQYV.

The chain has TRBV30 and TRBJ1-4, with TRBD1 as a possible D gene (5 bases). The germline V gene encodes CDR1 GTSNPN and CDR2 SVGIG (reference sequence). This CDR3 is 14 amino acids long. V dropped 4 bases and J dropped 8 bases, with 17 bases sitting between them. The CDR3 DNA is TGTGCCTGGAATCGGGGGAGCTCCGAAGAAAAACTGTTTTTT. Amino acid sequence: CAWNRGSSEEKLFF.

This clone has just a few counts. The V and J genes are TRBV5-4 and TRBJ2-4; 7 nucleotides match TRBD1. The CDR3 has 15 residues. In germline, CDR1 is SGHNT, CDR2 YYREEE (reference sequence). Trimming at V came to 4 bases and at J to 0 bases, leaving 4 bases not matched to a gene. The CDR3 loop is CASSQQGLAKNIQYF. In DNA, the CDR3 is TGTGCCAGCAGCCAACAGGGGCTAGCCAAAAACATTCAGTACTTC.

The rearrangement joins TRBV2 to TRBJ2-5; D unclear. Germline V gene sequence: CDR1 SNHLY, CDR2 FYNNEI. V was clipped by 8 bases and J by 0 bases, with 13 bases between them. The CDR3 has 14 residues. CDR3 residues: CASAKGSYQETQYF. As DNA, the CDR3 is TGTGCCAGCGCGAAGGGATCATACCAAGAGACCCAGTACTTC.

The gene calls are TRBV5-4 and TRBJ1-4; the D gene is possibly TRBD1 (5 bases). Germline CDR1 is SGHNT and CDR2 is YYREEE (reference sequence). This CDR3 has 15 amino acids. Trimming pared 0 bases from V and 2 bases from J, leaving 8 bases between. In DNA form, the CDR3 reads TGTGCCAGCAGCTTGGACGGGGGGACTAATGAAAAACTGTTTTTT. Its protein product is CASSLDGGTNEKLFF.